This TCR beta chain was sequenced during a study of T-cell memory formation after mild COVID-19. Whole-study results and caveats: Among CD4+ contracting clones, most were CM and EM, and CD8+ ones EMRA.

Germline V gene lookup returns CDR1 DFQATT and CDR2 SNEGSKA (reference sequence). Trimming took off 6 bases at V and 6 bases at J, with 19 bases between the two ends. The CDR3 covers 14 residues. The sample holds a few counts of this clonotype. Its cognate antigen is unknown. Using its own MiXCR run on the 5' RACE reads, TCRdb lists one record per CDR3 protein. The data show fewer than 600,000 distinct CDR3 sequences, roughly 20% seen once. This receptor was obtained from an adult woman who had mild COVID-19 (a few samples of this study predate the infection). Cell type and time point are not known. The chain uses TRBV20-1 and TRBJ2-3; D not certain. Sequences were obtained from PBMCs or a T cell subset sorted from them (not recorded which). This CDR3 is CSARPSMPADTQYF. The CDR3 DNA is TGCAGTGCCAGGCCCTCTATGCCGGCGGATACGCAGTATTTT.